A selection of T cell receptor beta chains follows, all from one sample in a study of CXCR3-negative and CXCR3-positive naive CD8 T cells. Following a re-call of the 5' RACE reads, TCRdb has one entry per CDR3 protein and lacks DNA. This repertoire includes 120,000 to 150,000 distinct CDR3 sequences. Source material: naive CXCR3+ CD8+ T cells from blood. The receptors shown here come from a human donor in good health. Some clones in this sample may be carry-over from other donors' samples. The CDR3 runs from the conserved cysteine through the conserved F or W. Fields, in order: V gene, J gene, CDR3 protein.

TRBV7-9	TRBJ2-3	CASSPRTPISTDTQYF
TRBV7-9	TRBJ1-2	CASSSDRFYGYTF
TRBV6-6	TRBJ1-1	CASKQTQNTEAFF
TRBV29-1	TRBJ2-2	CSVGGEVNTGELFF
TRBV6-2/TRBV6-3	TRBJ1-1	CASSHPSHGLTEAFF
TRBV11-2	TRBJ2-1	CASSLATGLAGGYEQFF
TRBV29-1	TRBJ2-7	CSVGPTPYEQYF
TRBV6-2/TRBV6-3	TRBJ2-7	CASSWGDDSDEQYF
TRBV29-1	TRBJ2-1	CSVEDPRRGENEQFF
TRBV6-2/TRBV6-3	TRBJ2-1	CASSSRIGGADEQFF
TRBV29-1	TRBJ2-7	CSASDRSSYEQYF
TRBV12-3/TRBV12-4	TRBJ1-4	CASSSTGAGREKLFF
TRBV5-1	TRBJ2-7	CASSSTAASYEQYF
TRBV7-9	TRBJ2-1	CASRPRTSGTHNEQFF
TRBV7-2	TRBJ2-5	CASSAWVEAAVQETQYF
TRBV4-2	TRBJ2-2	CASSQSEEVAELFF
TRBV9	TRBJ2-4	CASSGQVDEAKNIQYF
TRBV25-1	TRBJ2-5	CASSDWGLQETQYF
TRBV2	TRBJ2-3	CASSPFGTTQYF
TRBV29-1	TRBJ2-1	CSGAREGTYNEQFF